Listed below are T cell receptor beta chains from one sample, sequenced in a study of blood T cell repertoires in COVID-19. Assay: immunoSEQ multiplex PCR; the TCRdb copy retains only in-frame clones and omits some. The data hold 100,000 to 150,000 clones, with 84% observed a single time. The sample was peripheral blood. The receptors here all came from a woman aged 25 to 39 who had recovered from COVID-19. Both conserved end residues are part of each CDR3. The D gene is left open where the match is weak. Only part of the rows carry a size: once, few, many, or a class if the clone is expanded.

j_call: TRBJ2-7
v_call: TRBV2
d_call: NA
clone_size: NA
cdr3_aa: CASSREHYEQYF
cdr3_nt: TGTGCCAGCAGCCGAGAGCACTACGAGCAGTACTTC

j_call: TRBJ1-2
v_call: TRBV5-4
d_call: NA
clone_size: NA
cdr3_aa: CASSLQGANYGYTF
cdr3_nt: TGTGCCAGCAGCCTACAGGGAGCTAACTATGGCTACACCTTC

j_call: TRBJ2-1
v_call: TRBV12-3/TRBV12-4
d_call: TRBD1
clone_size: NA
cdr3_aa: CASRRTGSNEQFF
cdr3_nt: TGTGCCAGCAGACGGACAGGGTCCAATGAGCAGTTCTTC

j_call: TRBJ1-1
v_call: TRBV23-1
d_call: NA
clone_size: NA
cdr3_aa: CASSPRSGEAFF
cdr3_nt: TGCGCCAGCAGTCCAAGGAGCGGTGAAGCTTTCTTT

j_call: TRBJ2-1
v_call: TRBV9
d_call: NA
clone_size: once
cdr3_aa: CASSATGTNYNEQFF
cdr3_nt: TGTGCCAGCAGTGCTACCGGGACAAACTACAATGAGCAGTTCTTC

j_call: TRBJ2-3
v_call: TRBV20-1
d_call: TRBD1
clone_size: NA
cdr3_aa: CSASRGGAGTDTQYF
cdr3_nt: TGCAGTGCTAGTCGAGGGGGCGCGGGCACAGATACGCAGTATTTT

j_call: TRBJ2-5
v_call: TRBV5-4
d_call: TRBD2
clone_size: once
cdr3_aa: CASSLVGGGGSGETQYF
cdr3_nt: TGTGCCAGCAGCTTGGTCGGGGGGGGAGGTAGTGGAGAGACCCAGTACTTC

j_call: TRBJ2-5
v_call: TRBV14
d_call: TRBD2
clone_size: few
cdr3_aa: CASSLNLAAQETQYF
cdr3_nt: TGTGCCAGCAGCCTAAATCTAGCGGCCCAAGAGACCCAGTACTTC

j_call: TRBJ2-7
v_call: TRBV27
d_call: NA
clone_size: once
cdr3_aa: CASSDGTFGLAEQYF
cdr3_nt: TGTGCCAGCAGTGACGGGACATTCGGACTCGCTGAGCAGTACTTC

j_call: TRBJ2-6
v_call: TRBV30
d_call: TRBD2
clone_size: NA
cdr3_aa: CAWSVRGGSGANVLTF
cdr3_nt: TGTGCCTGGAGTGTACGGGGGGGCTCTGGGGCCAACGTCCTGACTTTC